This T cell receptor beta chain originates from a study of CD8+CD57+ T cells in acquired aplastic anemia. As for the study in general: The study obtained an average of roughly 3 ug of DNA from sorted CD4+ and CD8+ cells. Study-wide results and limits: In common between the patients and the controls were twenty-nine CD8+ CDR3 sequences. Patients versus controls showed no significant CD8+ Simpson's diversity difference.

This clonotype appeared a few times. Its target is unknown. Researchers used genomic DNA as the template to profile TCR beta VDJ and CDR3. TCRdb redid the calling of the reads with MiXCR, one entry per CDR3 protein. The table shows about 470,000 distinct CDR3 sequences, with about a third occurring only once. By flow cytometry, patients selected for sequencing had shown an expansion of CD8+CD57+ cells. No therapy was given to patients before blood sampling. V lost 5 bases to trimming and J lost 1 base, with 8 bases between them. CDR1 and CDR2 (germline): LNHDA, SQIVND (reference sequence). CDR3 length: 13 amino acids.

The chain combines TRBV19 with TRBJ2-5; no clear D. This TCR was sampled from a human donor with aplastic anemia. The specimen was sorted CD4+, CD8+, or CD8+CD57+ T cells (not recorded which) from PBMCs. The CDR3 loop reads CASSFSRQETQYF. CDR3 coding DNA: TGTGCCAGTAGTTTCAGTCGCCAAGAGACCCAGTACTTC.